Shown below are 9 T cell receptor beta chains from a single sample sequenced in a study of siplizumab effects on memory and regulatory T cells. The method was immunoSEQ multiplex PCR; TCRdb's version includes in-frame clones alone and lacks a portion of them. This sample has 57,000 or so clones, with 65% to 80% found just once. Source material: memory CD4+ T cells sorted from blood. The receptor set was obtained from a human donor in good health.

The genes are TRBV30 and TRBJ2-2; D could derive from TRBD1 or TRBD2 (5 bases each). Germline assignment: CDR1 GTSNPN and CDR2 SVGIG (reference sequence). There are 15 residues in the CDR3. Trimming removed 7 bases at V and 4 bases at J, with 19 bases between. CDR3 nucleotide sequence: TGTGCCTCCAATGGGGACGGAGATCTCACCGGGGAGCTGTTTTTT. It yields the protein CASNGDGDLTGELFF. Together with reference TRBV30 and TRBJ2-2, the CDR3 gives the full variable domain: SQTIHQWPATLVQPVGSPLSLECTVEGTSNPNLYWYRQAAGRGLQLLFYSVGIGQISSEVPQNLSASRPQDRQFILSSKKLLLSDSGFYLCASNGDGDLTGELFFGEGSRLTVL.

This clone showed up just once. This chain links TRBV6-5 with TRBJ2-2; D gene uncertain. The CDR3 contains 13 residues. The germline V and J ends were trimmed by 6 bases and 1 base, with 6 bases remaining between them. Germline assignment: CDR1 MNHEY and CDR2 SVGAGI. CDR3 DNA sequence: TGTGCCAGCAGACTACTGAACACCGGGGAGCTGTTTTTT. Translation gives CASRLLNTGELFF.

This rearrangement joins TRBV6-5 to TRBJ2-7; no firm D call. Germline V gene data show CDR1 as MNHEY and CDR2 as SVGAGI. The V gene lost 4 bases and the J gene lost 2 bases, with 6 bases spanning the gap. This CDR3 has 12 residues. The CDR3 nucleotides read TGTGCCAGCAGTTCGCAGACCTACGAGCAGTACTTC. Protein sequence: CASSSQTYEQYF.

The chain carries TRBV5-4 and TRBJ1-3; 7 bases are shared with TRBD1. V gave up 4 bases and J gave up 4 bases; unmatched junction bases: 2. CDR1 SGHNT and CDR2 YYREEE come from the germline V gene (reference sequence). The CDR3 is 13 amino acids. The CDR3 here is CASSTGEGNTIYF. The CDR3 DNA is TGTGCCAGCAGCACAGGGGAAGGAAACACCATATATTTT.

The chain couples TRBV7-2 to TRBJ2-3; D could derive from TRBD1 or TRBD2 (6 bases each). In germline, CDR1 is SGHTA, CDR2 FQGNSA. Between the trimmed V and J ends, which lost 1 base and 4 bases, there was a span of 15 bases. The CDR3 contains 16 residues. CDR3 sequence (DNA): TGTGCCAGCAGCTTAGTAGGGGGGAGTGGGGCAGATACGCAGTATTTT. It codes for CASSLVGGSGADTQYF.

This chain joins TRBV9 and TRBJ2-1; a weak D match, TRBD1 (5 bases). The V gene's germline CDR1 is SGDLS and CDR2 YYNGEE. Deletions cut 0 bases from V and 7 bases from J, with 5 bases between. There are 12 residues in the CDR3. CDR3 region: CASSVAGNEQFF. The CDR3 DNA reads TGTGCCAGCAGCGTAGCAGGGAATGAGCAGTTCTTC. The full variable domain, completed using reference TRBV9 and TRBJ2-1, is DSGVTQTPKHLITATGQRVTLRCSPRSGDLSVYWYQQSLDQGLQFLIQYYNGEERAKGNILERFSAQQFPDLHSELNLSSLELGDSALYFCASSVAGNEQFFGPGTRLTVL.

The rearrangement uses TRBV7-9 and TRBJ2-7; no firm D call. Per the germline V gene, CDR1 is SEHNR and CDR2 is FQNEAQ (reference sequence). Deletions cut 0 bases from V and 5 bases from J, with 5 bases between. This CDR3 comprises 12 residues. CDR3 protein: CASSLALDEQYF. The CDR3 DNA is TGTGCCAGCAGCTTAGCTCTCGACGAGCAGTACTTC.

The rearrangement links TRBV29-1 to TRBJ2-7; perhaps TRBD2 as D (5 bases). Trimming left V 4 bases short and J 6 bases short, with 22 bases between. The CDR3 loop spans 15 amino acids. Per germline, CDR1 SQVTM and CDR2 ANQGSEA. The CDR3 sequence is CSVVDGLLGLREQYF. The CDR3, as DNA: TGCAGCGTTGTGGACGGACTTTTAGGGCTACGCGAGCAGTACTTC.

This clone appeared once. This chain joins TRBV6-1 and TRBJ1-1; D is undetermined. Trimming left V 6 bases short and J 0 bases short, with 8 bases between. The CDR3 runs to 13 residues. Per the germline V gene, CDR1 is MNHNS and CDR2 is SASEGT. The CDR3 sequence is CASRAGVNTEAFF. As DNA, the CDR3 is TGTGCCAGCAGAGCAGGAGTGAACACTGAAGCTTTCTTT.